One and the same sample provided the 10 T cell receptor beta chains below, sequenced in a study of shared clonotypes between healthy human individuals. Assay used: immunoSEQ multiplex PCR; TCRdb lists only in-frame clones, some missing. The sample yields roughly 520,000 clones, about 96% seen once. Material for sequencing was naive CD4+ T cells sorted from blood. Described subset: CD45RA+ positively selected. All receptors derive from a woman aged 30 to 39 in good health.

The rearrangement uses TRBV29-1 and TRBJ2-7, with D perhaps matching TRBD1 or TRBD2 (5 bases each). Germline values: CDR1 SQVTM, CDR2 ANQGSEA. This CDR3 spans 15 amino acids. The ends were cut back, 4 bases at V and 4 bases at J, with 20 bases in the middle. The CDR3 here is CSVAPTRQRGYEQYF. The CDR3 DNA sequence: TGCAGCGTTGCCCCGACGCGTCAGAGGGGTTACGAGCAGTACTTC.

This clone was observed a handful of times. The V and J genes are TRBV18 and TRBJ2-1; the match to TRBD2 covers 10 bases. This CDR3 has 16 residues. The trim removed 6 bases at V and 9 bases at J, leaving 14 bases unmatched. CDR1 and CDR2 (germline): KGHSH, LQKENI. CDR3 nucleotide sequence: TGTGCCAGCTCCCCCCTGGCGCTAGCGGGAGAGAGTGAGCAGTTCTTC. Translating gives CASSPLALAGESEQFF.

This chain joins TRBV29-1 and TRBJ2-3; D remains unclear. This CDR3 spans 13 amino acids. Per germline, CDR1 SQVTM and CDR2 ANQGSEA. V was cut by 6 bases and J by 1 base, with 11 bases left in between. The CDR3 DNA reads as TGCAGCGTGGGTAAGATCGGCACAGATACGCAGTATTTT. As protein: CSVGKIGTDTQYF.

V and J are TRBV11-2 and TRBJ2-5; D possibly corresponds to TRBD2 (5 bases). CDR3 size: 15 residues. The germline V gene encodes CDR1 SGHAT and CDR2 FQNNGV. Trimming cost V 5 bases and J 5 bases, with 18 bases left between them. CDR3 bases: TGTGCCAGCAGCGCCTCCCCAGCACGCGGGGAGACCCAGTACTTC. It codes for CASSASPARGETQYF.

The gene calls are TRBV10-1 and TRBJ2-7, with TRBD1 matching 8 bases. Unmatched junction bases numbered 8, after V lost 0 bases and J lost 13 bases. The CDR3 totals 13 residues. Germline V CDR1 and CDR2: WNHNN, SYGVQD (reference sequence). CDR3: CASSESMGTGFYF. The CDR3 region has the DNA TGCGCCAGCAGTGAGTCCATGGGGACAGGCTTTTACTTC.

The V gene is TRBV5-1, the J gene TRBJ2-1; TRBD2 matches 7 bases. The CDR3 length is 17 residues. Germline V gene data show CDR1 as SGHRS and CDR2 as YFSETQ. Trimming at V came to 0 bases and at J to 4 bases, leaving 10 bases not matched to a gene. CDR3 loop: CASSLASSGYAYNEQFF. The CDR3 DNA follows: TGCGCCAGCAGCTTGGCTTCTAGCGGATACGCGTACAATGAGCAGTTCTTC.

The rearrangement links TRBV10-1 to TRBJ2-1, with 11 nucleotides matching TRBD1. Germline values: CDR1 WNHNN, CDR2 SYGVQD (reference sequence). V shed 8 bases and J 0 bases; nucleotides not matched to a gene: 3. The CDR3 extends over 15 amino acids. Written as DNA, the CDR3 is TGCGCCAGCGCAGGACAGGGGGCCTCCTACAATGAGCAGTTCTTC. Its translation: CASAGQGASYNEQFF.

The chain uses TRBV5-8 and TRBJ2-7; 10 bases align to TRBD2. V lost 5 bases to trimming and J lost 2 bases; unmatched junction nucleotides: 4. The CDR3 is 14 amino acids. Germline CDR1 is SGHTS and CDR2 is YDEGEE. The CDR3 here is CASRMLAGAYEQYF. Written as DNA, the CDR3 is TGTGCCAGCAGAATGCTAGCGGGAGCCTACGAGCAGTACTTC. The entire variable domain, with the rest obtained from reference TRBV5-8 and TRBJ2-7, is as follows: EAGVTQSPTHLIKTRGQQATLRCSPISGHTSVYWYQQALGLGLQFLLWYDEGEERNRGNFPPRFSGRQFPNYSSELNVNALELEDSALYLCASRMLAGAYEQYFGPGTRLTVT.

The chain carries TRBV28 and TRBJ2-7, with TRBD2 matching 7 bases. This CDR3 spans 13 amino acids. V trimming: 3 bases; J trimming: 2 bases; junction bases outside the gene matches: 1. CDR1 and CDR2 from the germline V gene are MDHEN and SYDVKM. The CDR3 coding sequence is TGTGCCAGCAGTTTGGGGACTACCTACGAGCAGTACTTC. Translating it yields CASSLGTTYEQYF. The full variable domain, rest sourced from reference TRBV28 and TRBJ2-7, is DVKVTQSSRYLVKRTGEKVFLECVQDMDHENMFWYRQDPGLGLRLIYFSYDVKMKEKGDIPEGYSVSREKKERFSLILESASTNQTSMYLCASSLGTTYEQYFGPGTRLTVT.

The chain couples TRBV11-2 to TRBJ2-7; no firm D call. CDR1 SGHAT and CDR2 FQNNGV come from the germline V gene. V lost 1 base and J 2 bases, leaving 18 bases between the germline ends. The CDR3 length is 17 residues. In DNA form, the CDR3 reads TGTGCCAGCAGCTTAGTTGTCGTTCTGGGCGGAGCCTACGAGCAGTACTTC. Amino acid sequence: CASSLVVVLGGAYEQYF.